One and the same sample provided the 12 T cell receptor beta chains below, sequenced in a study of molecular identifiers for immune sequencing clone quantification. MiXCR was run by TCRdb on the PCR reads, yielding one entry per CDR3 protein. The top ten hold 0.81% of the sample, which has 300,000 to 350,000 distinct CDR3 sequences, over 20% seen once. Sequenced material: naive CD8+ T cells from blood, with Jurkat cell RNA spiked in. Regarding subset: FACS-sorted CD8+CD4-CCR7+CD45RA+ naive T cells. The source is a human donor in good health. Some libraries in this study had Jurkat cell RNA spiked in.

In this sample, this clonotype turned up many times. This chain joins TRBV27 and TRBJ1-1; TRBD1 agrees at 8 bases. Per germline, CDR1 MNHEY and CDR2 SMNVEV (reference sequence). The CDR3 is 14 residues long. Trimming removed 5 bases from V and 0 bases from J; junction bases left unmatched: 2. As DNA, the CDR3 is TGTGCCAGCAGTCTGGGACAGGTGAACACTGAAGCTTTCTTT. Residues: CASSLGQVNTEAFF.

Notes on this clonotype: This sequence may be a read error, since a much larger clone differs from it by one base. The chain employs TRBV6-2 or TRBV6-3 and TRBJ2-3; no reliable D call. From germline, CDR1 is MNHEY and CDR2 SVGEGT. There are 13 residues in the CDR3. V was pared by 5 bases and J by 0 bases, with 6 bases between. CDR3 DNA sequence: TGTGCCAGCAGTAGACACAGCACAGATACGCAGTATTTT. Encoded protein: CASSRHSTDTQYF.

This clonotype was recorded many times. This rearrangement joins TRBV14 to TRBJ2-7; D possibly corresponds to TRBD1 (6 bases). The length of the CDR3 is 16 residues. V lost 0 bases to trimming and J lost 9 bases, with 21 bases between them. CDR1 is SGHDN, CDR2 FVKESK, per germline. The CDR3 DNA follows: TGTGCCAGCAGCCAAGAAGGGGGTGGCCCCAGAGGAAGGCAGTACTTC. It encodes CASSQEGGGPRGRQYF.

This clonotype was observed at least ten times. The chain links TRBV27 to TRBJ2-7; 9 bases fit TRBD1. The germline CDR1 and CDR2 sequences are MNHEY and SMNVEV (reference sequence). V gave up 2 bases and J gave up 4 bases; unmatched junction bases: 3. The CDR3 sequence is 14 residues long. CDR3 coding DNA: TGTGCCAGCAGTTTACACAGGGGGCAGTACGAGCAGTACTTC. It translates to CASSLHRGQYEQYF.

The sample holds many counts of this clonotype. The chain combines TRBV6-5 with TRBJ1-1; tentative D call: TRBD1 (5 bases). The germline CDR1 and CDR2 sequences are MNHEY and SVGAGI. Trimming removed 2 bases at V and 4 bases at J, with 14 bases between. The CDR3 is 15 residues long. In nucleotides, the CDR3 is TGTGCCAGCAGTTACGATGGGGGAGGAGGCACTGAAGCTTTCTTT. Encoded protein: CASSYDGGGGTEAFF.

For this clonotype: Its ends do not fully match the called genes, so a read error is possible. The chain is built from TRBV7-9 and TRBJ2-7, with TRBD1 matching 9 bases. The germline gives CDR1 SEHNR, CDR2 FQNEAQ (reference sequence). CDR3 size: 13 residues. The CDR3 region is CASSSGQGLERYF. For the CDR3, the DNA is TGTGCCAGCAGCTCGGGACAGGGCCTCGAGCGGTACTTC.

This clonotype was counted many times. For the CDR3, the DNA is TGTGCCAGCAGTCAGGGGGGCCCGGGGGGGGATTCACCCCTCCACTTT. Translation: CASSQGGPGGDSPLHF. The rearrangement uses TRBV27 and TRBJ1-6; 7 positions match TRBD1. Germline CDR1 reads MNHEY; CDR2 reads SMNVEV (reference sequence). Unmatched junction bases numbered 12, after V lost 5 bases and J lost 8 bases. This CDR3 is built from 16 residues.

A note on this clonotype: This may be a read error, as it is one base from a much larger clone. J is TRBJ2-3 and V is TRBV14; D is unresolved. CDR1 SGHDN and CDR2 FVKESK come from the germline V gene. The CDR3 sequence is 15 residues long. The CDR3 is CASSQEGYSTDTRYF. The CDR3 DNA reads as TGTGCCAGCAGCCAAGAAGGTTATAGCACAGATACGCGGTATTTT.

This clonotype showed up many times. At one boundary the junction diverges from the germline segment, which might be a read error. The rearrangement links TRBV5-3 to TRBJ1-2; unclear D gene. TRBV5-3 falls under the ORF class, with uncertain function. The CDR3 loop spans 14 amino acids. CDR3 nucleotide sequence: TGTGCCAGCAGCTTTTGGGATCCTAACTATGGCTACACCTTC. This gives the protein CASSFWDPNYGYTF.

This clonotype came up a few times. The chain carries TRBV4-2 and TRBJ2-7; perhaps TRBD1 as D (5 bases). V gave up 0 bases and J gave up 0 bases, with 9 bases separating them. This CDR3 comprises 15 residues. CDR1 and CDR2 (germline): LGHNA, YNFKEQ. The CDR3 spells CASSQDRQYSYEQYF. In nucleotides, the CDR3 is TGTGCCAGCAGCCAAGATCGACAGTACTCCTACGAGCAGTACTTC.

This clonotype showed up just a few times. The chain uses TRBV27 and TRBJ1-3, with a weak D call TRBD1 (6 bases). The CDR3 runs 17 residues. Germline loops: CDR1 MNHEY, CDR2 SMNVEV (reference sequence). The V and J ends lost 1 base and 4 bases respectively, with 17 bases between them. The CDR3 sequence is CASSLLGPQGQGNTIYF. The CDR3 region has the DNA TGTGCCAGCAGTTTATTAGGGCCCCAGGGACAAGGAAACACCATATATTTT.

Concerning this clonotype itself: Germline and junction disagree at one end, which may indicate a read error. The chain uses TRBV5-6 and TRBJ2-3; D is unclear. The CDR3 is 16 residues long. Germline CDR1 SGHDT, CDR2 YYEEEE. The CDR3 region is CASSLEVLGSTDAQYF. Written as DNA, the CDR3 is TGTGCCAGCAGCTTGGAGGTTCTGGGTAGCACAGATGCGCAGTATTTT. Full variable domain (rest looked up from reference TRBV5-6 and TRBJ2-3): DAGVTQSPTHLIKTRGQQVTLRCSPKSGHDTVSWYQQALGQGPQFIFQYYEEEERQRGNFPDRFSGHQFPNYSSELNVNALLLGDSALYLCASSLEVLGSTDAQYFGPGTRLTVL.